A selection of T cell receptor beta chains follows, all from one sample in a study of T cell repertoires in aging, cancer and after chemotherapy. Via MiXCR, TCRdb re-called the multiplex PCR reads, giving one row per CDR3 protein. The sample carries about 1,900 distinct CDR3 sequences, roughly 60% recorded once. Sequencing was done on a sample of blood. The origin of the receptors is a human donor with a solid tumor. Both conserved end residues are part of each CDR3. A D gene is named only where the DNA matches it firmly. The listing skips clone size in some rows; elsewhere it reads once, few, many or a size class.

J: TRBJ1-2
D: .
size: few
V: TRBV6-5
DNA: TGTGCCAGCACCCCAGCTAACAACTATGGCTACACCTTC
CDR3: CASTPANNYGYTF

J: TRBJ2-7
D: TRBD1
size: .
V: TRBV6-4
DNA: TGTGCCAGCAGTTTGAGACAGGGGTACGAGCAGTACTTC
CDR3: CASSLRQGYEQYF

J: TRBJ1-2
D: .
size: few
V: TRBV30
DNA: TGTGCCTGGACGCCCCAGGGAGGAGGCTACACCTTC
CDR3: CAWTPQGGGYTF

J: TRBJ2-3
D: TRBD2
size: few
V: TRBV7-9
DNA: TGTGCCAGCAGCACTAGCGGGTATACAGATACGCAGTATTTT
CDR3: CASSTSGYTDTQYF

J: TRBJ2-5
D: .
size: .
V: TRBV7-2
DNA: TGTGCCAGCGGTCAAGAGACCCAGTACTTC
CDR3: CASGQETQYF

J: TRBJ2-5
D: .
size: few
V: TRBV12-3/TRBV12-4
DNA: TGTGCCAGCAGTTTAGTGGTCGACAGAGGGACCCAGTACTTC
CDR3: CASSLVVDRGTQYF

J: TRBJ1-2
D: .
size: .
V: TRBV11-2
DNA: TGTGCCAGCAGCTTGGGCAGGGGCTATGGCTACACCTTC
CDR3: CASSLGRGYGYTF

J: TRBJ2-3
D: TRBD1
size: .
V: TRBV12-3/TRBV12-4
DNA: TGTGCCAGCAGATCATCCGACAGGGGATCGGACACAGATACGCAGTATTTT
CDR3: CASRSSDRGSDTDTQYF

J: TRBJ1-3
D: .
size: .
V: TRBV5-5
DNA: TGTGCCAGCACGGGGGAACCAAGAAACACCATATATTTT
CDR3: CASTGEPRNTIYF

J: TRBJ1-5
D: .
size: .
V: TRBV6-5
DNA: TGTGCCAGCAGTCCCTACGGGGGCAGGACGCTCTTCTCTTATCAGCCCCAGCATTTT
CDR3: CASSPYGGRTLFSYQPQHF

J: TRBJ1-6
D: TRBD1
size: .
V: TRBV6-6
DNA: TGTGCCAGCAGAACCCCCGGGACAGTTGGTCTTCCCCTCCACTTT
CDR3: CASRTPGTVGLPLHF

J: TRBJ1-1
D: TRBD1
size: few
V: TRBV19
DNA: TGTGCCAGTACTCCGCAGGGGGCTCCCAGGAACACTGAAGCTTTCTTT
CDR3: CASTPQGAPRNTEAFF

J: TRBJ1-1
D: .
size: once
V: TRBV7-6
DNA: TGTGCCAGCAGCGCAGGGAGGACTGAAGCTTTCTTT
CDR3: CASSAGRTEAFF

J: TRBJ2-5
D: .
size: few
V: TRBV20-1
DNA: TGCAGTGCTAGAGTCGGGGCGGCCCAAGAGACCCAGTACTTC
CDR3: CSARVGAAQETQYF

J: TRBJ2-3
D: .
size: .
V: TRBV10-3
DNA: TGTGCCATCAGTGAGTCCCCAGGGAACACAGATACGCAGTATTTT
CDR3: CAISESPGNTDTQYF

J: TRBJ2-7
D: TRBD1
size: .
V: TRBV7-9
DNA: TGTGCCAGCAGCATGGGGGACAGGGCTCTCTACGAGCAGTACTTC
CDR3: CASSMGDRALYEQYF

J: TRBJ2-7
D: .
size: .
V: TRBV13
DNA: TGTGCCAGCAGCTTAGAGAACTCCTACGAGCAGTACTTC
CDR3: CASSLENSYEQYF

J: TRBJ2-2
D: .
size: .
V: TRBV7-2
DNA: TGTGCCAGCAGCTTAGCCAGGGTCGGGGAGCTGTTTTTT
CDR3: CASSLARVGELFF

J: TRBJ1-2
D: .
size: .
V: TRBV7-9
DNA: TGTGCCAGCAGCTTAGGCAGCTATGGCTACACCTTC
CDR3: CASSLGSYGYTF

J: TRBJ2-3
D: .
size: .
V: TRBV6-5
DNA: TGTGCCAGCAGTTACACGACTAGCACAGATACGCAGTATTTT
CDR3: CASSYTTSTDTQYF

J: TRBJ1-1
D: TRBD1
size: .
V: TRBV19
DNA: TGTGCCAGTAGTGTCATACAGGGGGTAAACACTGAAGCTTTCTTT
CDR3: CASSVIQGVNTEAFF

J: TRBJ1-3
D: .
size: few
V: TRBV7-3
DNA: TGTGCCAGCAGCTTAGACTGGGGCTCTGGAAACACCATATATTTT
CDR3: CASSLDWGSGNTIYF

J: TRBJ1-2
D: .
size: .
V: TRBV5-6
DNA: TGTGCCAGCAGCTTGGCGTCGGGGTTCGGCTATGGCTACACCTTC
CDR3: CASSLASGFGYGYTF

J: TRBJ1-1
D: .
size: .
V: TRBV11-2
DNA: TGTGCCAGCAGCTTAGCGCGGAGGAACACTGAAGCTTTCTTT
CDR3: CASSLARRNTEAFF

J: TRBJ1-1
D: TRBD1
size: .
V: TRBV11-2
DNA: TGTGCCAGCAGCCCGCGACAGGGGGTTTACACTGAAGCTTTCTTT
CDR3: CASSPRQGVYTEAFF

J: TRBJ2-7
D: .
size: few
V: TRBV7-2
DNA: TGTGCCAGCGGGGACCACCGCGGGGAGCAGTACTTC
CDR3: CASGDHRGEQYF

J: TRBJ2-7
D: .
size: .
V: TRBV6-5
DNA: TGTGCCAGCAGTTACTCGGCAGTGGGTACCTACGAGCAGTACTTC
CDR3: CASSYSAVGTYEQYF

J: TRBJ2-2
D: .
size: .
V: TRBV7-9
DNA: TGTGCCAGCAGCCGATGGGACGCCACCGGGGAGCTGTTTTTT
CDR3: CASSRWDATGELFF

J: TRBJ1-2
D: TRBD1
size: once
V: TRBV6-5
DNA: TGTGCCAGCAGAAGAGGGGGCTCTGGGGGCTACACCTTC
CDR3: CASRRGGSGGYTF

J: TRBJ2-2
D: TRBD2
size: .
V: TRBV28
DNA: TGTGCCAGCAGTGGGGGACTAGCGGGAGAGATTGGCACCGGGGAGCTGTTTTTT
CDR3: CASSGGLAGEIGTGELFF

J: TRBJ2-7
D: .
size: .
V: TRBV20-1
DNA: TGCAAGCCCGACTCCTACGAGCAGTACTTC
CDR3: CKPDSYEQYF

J: TRBJ2-7
D: .
size: .
V: TRBV7-2
DNA: TGTGCCAGCAGCTTAATAGGGTCCCACGAGCAGTACTTC
CDR3: CASSLIGSHEQYF

J: TRBJ2-7
D: .
size: .
V: TRBV5-6
DNA: TGTGCCAGCAGCCAGAAAGGTTTACACTACGAGCAGTACTTC
CDR3: CASSQKGLHYEQYF

J: TRBJ2-5
D: TRBD1
size: .
V: TRBV6-5
DNA: TGTGCCAGCAGTGACTACAGGGGAGCAGAGACCCAGTACTTC
CDR3: CASSDYRGAETQYF

J: TRBJ2-7
D: .
size: medium-sized
V: TRBV4-2
DNA: TGTGCCAGCAGCCAAGGAAACGGTGTTAAGCAGTACTTC
CDR3: CASSQGNGVKQYF

J: TRBJ1-2
D: .
size: .
V: TRBV20-1
DNA: TGCAGTGTGAGGCAGCAGGCGGGTGGCTACACCTTC
CDR3: CSVRQQAGGYTF